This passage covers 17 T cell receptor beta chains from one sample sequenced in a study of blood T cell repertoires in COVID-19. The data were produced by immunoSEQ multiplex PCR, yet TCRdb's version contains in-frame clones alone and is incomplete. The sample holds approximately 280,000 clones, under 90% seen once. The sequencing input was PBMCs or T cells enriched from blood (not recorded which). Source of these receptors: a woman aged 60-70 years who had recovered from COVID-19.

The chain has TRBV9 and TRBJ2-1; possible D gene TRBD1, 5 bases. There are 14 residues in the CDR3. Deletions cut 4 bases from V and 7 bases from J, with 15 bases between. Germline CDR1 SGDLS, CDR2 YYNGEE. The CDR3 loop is CASSLVGAKNEQFF. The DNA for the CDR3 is TGTGCCAGCAGCTTGGTTGGGGCCAAAAATGAGCAGTTCTTC.

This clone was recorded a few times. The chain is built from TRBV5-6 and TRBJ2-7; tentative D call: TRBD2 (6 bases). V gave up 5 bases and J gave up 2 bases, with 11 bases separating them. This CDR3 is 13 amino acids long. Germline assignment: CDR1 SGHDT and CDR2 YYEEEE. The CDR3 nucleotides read TGTGCCAGCAGGAGACTAGGCCCCTACGAGCAGTACTTC. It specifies CASRRLGPYEQYF.

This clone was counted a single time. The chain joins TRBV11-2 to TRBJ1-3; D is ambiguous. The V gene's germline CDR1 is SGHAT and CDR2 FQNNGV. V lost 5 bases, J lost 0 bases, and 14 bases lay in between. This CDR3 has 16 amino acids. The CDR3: CASSQLRVISGNTIYF. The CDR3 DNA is TGTGCCAGCAGCCAACTTCGGGTAATCTCTGGAAACACCATATATTTT.

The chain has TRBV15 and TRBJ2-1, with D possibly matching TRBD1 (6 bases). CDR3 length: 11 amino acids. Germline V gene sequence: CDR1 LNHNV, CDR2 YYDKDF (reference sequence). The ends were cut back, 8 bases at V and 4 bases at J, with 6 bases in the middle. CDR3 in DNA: TGTGCCACCCAGGGGTACAATGAGCAGTTCTTC. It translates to CATQGYNEQFF.

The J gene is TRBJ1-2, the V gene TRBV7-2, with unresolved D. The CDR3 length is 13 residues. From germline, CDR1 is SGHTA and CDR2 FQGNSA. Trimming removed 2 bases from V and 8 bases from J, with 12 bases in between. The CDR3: CASSLWASDGYTF. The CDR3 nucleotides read TGTGCCAGCAGCTTATGGGCCTCCGACGGCTACACCTTC.

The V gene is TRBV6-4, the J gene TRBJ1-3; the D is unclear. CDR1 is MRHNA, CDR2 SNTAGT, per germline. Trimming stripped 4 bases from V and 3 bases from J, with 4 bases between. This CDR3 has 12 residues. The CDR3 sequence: CASSARGNTIYF. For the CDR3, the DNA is TGTGCCAGCAGTGCCCGTGGAAACACCATATATTTT.

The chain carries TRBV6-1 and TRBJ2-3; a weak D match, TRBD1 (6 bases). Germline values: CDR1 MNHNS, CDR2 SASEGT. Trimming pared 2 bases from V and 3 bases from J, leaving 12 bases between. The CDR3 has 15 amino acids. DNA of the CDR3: TGTGCCAGCAGTGAATATGGACAGACAACAGATACGCAGTATTTT. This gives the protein CASSEYGQTTDTQYF.

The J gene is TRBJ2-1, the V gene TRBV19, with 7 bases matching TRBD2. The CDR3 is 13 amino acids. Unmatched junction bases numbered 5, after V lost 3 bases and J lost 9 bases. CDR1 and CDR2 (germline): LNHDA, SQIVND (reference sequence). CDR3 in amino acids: CASSISGGVEQFF. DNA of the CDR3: TGTGCCAGTAGTATTTCGGGAGGTGTTGAGCAGTTCTTC. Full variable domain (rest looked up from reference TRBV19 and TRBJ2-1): DGGITQSPKYLFRKEGQNVTLSCEQNLNHDAMYWYRQDPGQGLRLIYYSQIVNDFQKGDIAEGYSVSREKKESFPLTVTSAQKNPTAFYLCASSISGGVEQFFGPGTRLTVL.

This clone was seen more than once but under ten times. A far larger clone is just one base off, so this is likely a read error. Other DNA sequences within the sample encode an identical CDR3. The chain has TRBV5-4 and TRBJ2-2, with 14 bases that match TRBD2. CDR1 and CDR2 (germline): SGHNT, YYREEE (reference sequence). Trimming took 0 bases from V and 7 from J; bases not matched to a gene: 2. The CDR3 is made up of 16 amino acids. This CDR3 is CASSLGLAGGLGELFF. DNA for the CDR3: TGTGCCAGCAGCTTGGGACTAGCGGGGGGGCTCGGGGAGCTGTTTTTT.

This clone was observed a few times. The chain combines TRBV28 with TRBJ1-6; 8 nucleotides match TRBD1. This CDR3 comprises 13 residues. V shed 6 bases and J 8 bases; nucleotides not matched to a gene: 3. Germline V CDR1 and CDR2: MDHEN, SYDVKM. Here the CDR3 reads CASRGTGYSPLHF. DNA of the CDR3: TGTGCCAGCAGGGGGACAGGCTATTCACCCCTCCACTTT.

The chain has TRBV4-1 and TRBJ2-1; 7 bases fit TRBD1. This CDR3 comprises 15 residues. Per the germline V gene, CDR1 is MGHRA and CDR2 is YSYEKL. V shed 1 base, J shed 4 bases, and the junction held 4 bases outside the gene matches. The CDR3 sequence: CASSQGQGPYNEQFF. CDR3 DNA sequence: TGCGCCAGCAGCCAAGGACAGGGCCCGTACAATGAGCAGTTCTTC.

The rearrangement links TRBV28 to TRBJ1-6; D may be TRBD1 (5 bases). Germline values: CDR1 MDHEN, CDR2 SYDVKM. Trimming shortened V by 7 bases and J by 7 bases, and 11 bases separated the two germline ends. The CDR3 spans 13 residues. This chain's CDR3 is CASMTVYNSPLHF. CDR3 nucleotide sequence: TGTGCCAGCATGACAGTCTACAATTCACCCCTCCACTTT.

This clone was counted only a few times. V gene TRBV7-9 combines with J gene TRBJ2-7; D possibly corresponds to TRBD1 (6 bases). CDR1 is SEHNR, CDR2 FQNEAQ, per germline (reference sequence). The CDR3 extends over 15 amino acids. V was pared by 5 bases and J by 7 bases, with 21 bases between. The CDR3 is CASSATGPPSKEQYF. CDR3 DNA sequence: TGTGCCAGCAGCGCGACAGGCCCACCAAGTAAAGAGCAGTACTTC.

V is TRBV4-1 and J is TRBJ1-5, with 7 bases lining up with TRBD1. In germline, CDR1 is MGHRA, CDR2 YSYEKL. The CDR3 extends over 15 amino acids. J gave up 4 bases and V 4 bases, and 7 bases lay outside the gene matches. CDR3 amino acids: CASSRAGTDNQPQHF. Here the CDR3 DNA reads TGCGCCAGCAGCCGCGCCGGGACAGATAATCAGCCCCAGCATTTT.

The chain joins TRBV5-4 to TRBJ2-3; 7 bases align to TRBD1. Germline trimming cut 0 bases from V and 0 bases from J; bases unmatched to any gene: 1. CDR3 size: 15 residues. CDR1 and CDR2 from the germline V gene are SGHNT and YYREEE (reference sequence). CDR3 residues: CASSLGDRSTDTQYF. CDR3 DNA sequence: TGTGCCAGCAGCTTGGGGGACAGAAGCACAGATACGCAGTATTTT.

The CDR3 loop is CTYRGVPYEQYF. CDR3 nucleotide sequence: TGTACCTACCGGGGGGTCCCCTACGAGCAGTACTTC. The chain employs TRBV11-2 and TRBJ2-7; 7 positions match TRBD2. The germline V gene has CDR1 SGHAT and CDR2 FQNNGV. The CDR3 is 12 amino acids.

The CDR3 DNA reads as TGCGCCAGCACCTCGGTCTGGGAGGATAGCACTGAAGCTTTCTTT. Residues: CASTSVWEDSTEAFF. The rearrangement uses TRBV4-1 and TRBJ1-1; unclear D gene. The CDR3 is 15 amino acids. Germline-derived CDR1 and CDR2 are MGHRA and YSYEKL. V lost 7 bases and J lost 4, with 19 bases in between.